Listed below are T cell receptor beta chains from one sample, sequenced in a study of blood T cell repertoires in COVID-19. Measured with immunoSEQ multiplex PCR; TCRdb has only the in-frame clones, and not every one. The sample has about 300,000 clones, approximately 85% seen once; the top ten hold 13%. The source material was peripheral blood. These receptors originate from a human donor in a cohort sampled during active COVID-19. Each CDR3 is given with its conserved first and last residue. Each record gives: D gene, J gene, clone size, V gene, CDR3 protein, CDR3 DNA. D genes are given only for firm matches. The listing skips clone size in some rows; elsewhere it reads once, few, many or a size class.

TRBD2 TRBJ2-5 . TRBV7-9 CASRRVLGLAGEETQYF TGTGCCAGCAGACGGGTGTTGGGACTAGCGGGAGAAGAGACCCAGTACTTC
. TRBJ1-2 few TRBV3-1/TRBV3-2 CASSQDAGGVSTF TGTGCCAGCAGCCAAGATGCGGGGGGGGTTTCCACCTTC
TRBD2 TRBJ2-2 . TRBV7-8 CASSLVGLAGGGNTGELFF TGTGCCAGCAGCTTAGTGGGACTAGCGGGAGGAGGGAACACCGGGGAGCTGTTTTTT
TRBD2 TRBJ2-3 . TRBV5-3 CARSLYTSGHTDTQYF TGTGCCAGAAGCTTGTATACTAGCGGCCACACAGATACGCAGTATTTT
TRBD2 TRBJ2-3 . TRBV7-3 CASAPSGIETDTQYF TGTGCCAGCGCCCCGAGCGGGATTGAAACAGATACGCAGTATTTT
. TRBJ2-1 . TRBV7-2 CASQSTSLVQFF TGTGCCAGCCAATCGACTAGTCTAGTGCAGTTCTTC
TRBD2 TRBJ2-3 . TRBV5-1 CASSLVAGGGVDTQYF TGCGCCAGCAGCTTGGTTGCGGGAGGTGGTGTCGATACGCAGTATTTT
. TRBJ1-5 . TRBV12-3/TRBV12-4 CASRPRTDQPQHF TGTGCCAGCAGACCGCGCACAGATCAGCCCCAGCATTTT
. TRBJ1-6 . TRBV9 CASSQGLSSSYNSPLHF TGTGCCAGCAGCCAAGGACTTTCGAGCTCCTATAATTCACCCCTCCACTTT
. TRBJ1-2 . TRBV7-2 CASSEGGHMYGNYGYTF TGTGCCAGCAGCGAAGGGGGACACATGTACGGAAACTATGGCTACACCTTC
. TRBJ1-1 . TRBV6-6 CASSSLYSGGNTEAFF TGTGCCAGCAGTTCATTGTATTCCGGAGGGAACACTGAAGCTTTCTTT
. TRBJ2-3 . TRBV29-1 CSVVLYTDTQYF TGCAGCGTTGTTTTATACACAGATACGCAGTATTTT
. TRBJ1-6 . TRBV9 CASSVQASAGSPLHF TGTGCCAGCAGCGTCCAGGCCTCGGCTGGGTCACCCCTCCACTTT
. TRBJ2-1 . TRBV4-1 CASSQDQGYNEQFF TGCGCCAGCAGCCAAGATCAGGGGTACAATGAGCAGTTCTTC
. TRBJ1-2 . TRBV11-2 CASSTEEGLGYTF TGTGCCAGCAGCACTGAGGAGGGATTGGGCTACACCTTC
. TRBJ1-1 . TRBV11-2 CASSLALGGVGRHTEAFF TGTGCCAGCAGCTTAGCCCTAGGGGGGGTCGGGAGGCACACTGAAGCTTTCTTT
. TRBJ2-5 . TRBV7-2 CASSLGDLQETQYF TGTGCCAGCAGCTTAGGGGACTTACAAGAGACCCAGTACTTC
. TRBJ1-2 once TRBV7-8 CASSLAGAGGYTF TGTGCCAGCAGCTTAGCAGGGGCCGGGGGCTACACCTTC
. TRBJ2-1 . TRBV5-6 CASSLVREKQFF TGTGCCAGCAGCTTGGTCCGGGAGAAGCAGTTCTTC
. TRBJ2-7 . TRBV6-1 CASSEVRGAPYEQYF TGTGCCAGCAGTGAAGTCCGTGGGGCCCCCTACGAGCAGTACTTC
TRBD2 TRBJ2-1 once TRBV27 CASSLYPGGRLANEQFF TGTGCCAGCAGTTTATACCCCGGCGGGAGGTTGGCCAATGAGCAGTTCTTC
. TRBJ2-1 . TRBV3-1/TRBV3-2 CASSQVRYNEQFF TGTGCCAGCAGCCAAGTCAGATACAATGAGCAGTTCTTC
. TRBJ2-2 few TRBV24-1 CATSDLGATNTGELFF TGTGCCACCAGTGATTTGGGAGCAACCAACACCGGGGAGCTGTTTTTT
. TRBJ2-7 . TRBV12-1 CASSSRSGRARGEQYF TGTGCCAGCAGCTCCCGTAGCGGGAGGGCCAGAGGGGAGCAGTACTTC
. TRBJ1-1 . TRBV16 CASSQRGGNTEAFF TGTGCCAGCAGCCAACGCGGGGGGAACACTGAAGCTTTCTTT
. TRBJ2-5 once TRBV12-5 CASAGGTHQETQYF TGTGCTAGTGCGGGCGGGACCCATCAAGAGACCCAGTACTTC
TRBD1 TRBJ1-3 . TRBV4-1 CASSRPGQGNTIYF TGCGCCAGCAGCCGCCCGGGACAGGGAAACACCATATATTTT
. TRBJ1-6 . TRBV9 CASSVGPSGPNGSPLHF TGTGCCAGCAGCGTAGGCCCCTCAGGGCCCAACGGATCACCCCTCCACTTT
. TRBJ1-1 . TRBV7-9 CASSLGADSNTEAFF TGTGCCAGCAGCTTAGGGGCCGATTCGAACACTGAAGCTTTCTTT
TRBD2 TRBJ2-5 . TRBV9 CASSVGASGMVETQYF TGTGCCAGCAGCGTAGGGGCTAGCGGGATGGTAGAGACCCAGTACTTC
TRBD2 TRBJ2-1 once TRBV3-1/TRBV3-2 CASSQGGLGYNEQFF TGTGCCAGCAGCCAAGGCGGACTAGGTTACAATGAGCAGTTCTTC
. TRBJ2-1 . TRBV9 CASSPPPLYNEQFF TGTGCCAGCAGCCCCCCCCCTCTTTACAATGAGCAGTTCTTC
TRBD1 TRBJ1-1 . TRBV3-1/TRBV3-2 CASADRGNTEAFF TGTGCCAGCGCTGACAGGGGAAACACTGAAGCTTTCTTT
TRBD1 TRBJ1-5 . TRBV28 CASSSQGAPLLNSNQPQHF TGTGCCAGCAGTTCTCAGGGGGCGCCCCTTTTGAATAGCAATCAGCCCCAGCATTTT
TRBD1 TRBJ2-3 few TRBV5-1 CASSLGQGKDTQYF TGCGCCAGCAGCCTCGGACAGGGGAAAGATACGCAGTATTTT
. TRBJ2-7 . TRBV6-2/TRBV6-3 CASNPPEGGSYEQYF TGTGCCAGCAACCCGCCCGAGGGCGGGTCCTACGAGCAGTACTTC
. TRBJ2-2 . TRBV6-1 CASSERQTTGELFF TGTGCCAGCAGTGAAAGGCAGACTACCGGGGAGCTGTTTTTT
. TRBJ1-2 . TRBV11-2 CASKRQPTNYGYTF TGTGCCAGCAAACGACAGCCGACTAACTATGGCTACACCTTC
. TRBJ2-1 . TRBV18 CASSPLSLPGNEQFF TGTGCCAGCTCACCACTTTCGCTCCCCGGGAATGAGCAGTTCTTC
. TRBJ1-6 . TRBV5-1 CASSLIGSNSPLHF TGCGCCAGCAGCTTGATTGGCAGTAATTCACCCCTCCACTTT
TRBD1 TRBJ2-7 . TRBV28 CASSGTGTGAYEQYF TGTGCCAGCAGTGGAACCGGGACAGGAGCCTACGAGCAGTACTTC
. TRBJ2-3 . TRBV3-1/TRBV3-2 CASSQGTVSDTQYF TGTGCCAGCAGCCAAGGGACAGTGTCAGATACGCAGTATTTT
. TRBJ2-3 . TRBV28 CASSLDPSRNTQYF TGTGCCAGCAGTTTGGATCCTAGCAGAAATACGCAGTATTTT
TRBD2 TRBJ2-1 . TRBV5-4 CASRPGLAGTGEQFF TGTGCCAGCAGACCAGGACTAGCGGGAACGGGTGAGCAGTTCTTC
. TRBJ2-2 . TRBV3-1/TRBV3-2 CASQRGGELFF TGTGCCAGTCAAAGGGGCGGGGAGCTGTTTTTT
TRBD2 TRBJ2-3 . TRBV10-1 CASSDLAGVVDTQYF TGCGCCAGCAGTGACCTAGCGGGAGTAGTAGATACGCAGTATTTT
TRBD2 TRBJ2-7 . TRBV6-1 CASSAAGTSGRAYEQYF TGTGCCAGCAGTGCTGCCGGGACTAGCGGGAGAGCCTACGAGCAGTACTTC